These 22 T cell receptor beta chains originate from one sample sequenced in a study of blood T cell repertoires in COVID-19. The repertoire was sequenced with immunoSEQ multiplex PCR; TCRdb's copy has only in-frame clones and lacks some. The profile covers 150,000 to 200,000 clones, with roughly 80% appearing a single time and 13% to 15% taken by the ten largest. The source material was PBMCs or T cells enriched from blood (not recorded which). The source of these receptors is a man in his 60s who had been exposed to COVID-19.

V usage is TRBV5-4 and J usage is TRBJ2-5, with D tentatively TRBD2 (6 bases). Trimming removed 2 bases from V and 2 bases from J, with 16 bases in between. The CDR3 totals 16 residues. Looked up from germline, CDR1 is SGHNT and CDR2 is YYREEE (reference sequence). CDR3 nucleotide sequence: TGTGCCAGCAGCTTAGTCGGCGGGATGGGGCAAGAGACCCAGTACTTC. It is translated as CASSLVGGMGQETQYF.

J is TRBJ2-3 and V is TRBV14, with a tentative D call TRBD1 (5 bases). Per germline, CDR1 SGHDN and CDR2 FVKESK. The V end was cut by 4 bases, the J end by 3 bases, with 17 bases between. The CDR3 totals 16 residues. The CDR3 reads CASSLSFGRTTDTQYF. The CDR3 DNA sequence: TGTGCCAGCAGCCTCTCCTTCGGACGGACAACAGATACGCAGTATTTT.

V gene TRBV6-1 combines with J gene TRBJ2-3; 7 positions match TRBD2. The ends lost 4 bases at V and 0 bases at J; junction bases unmatched: 13. Germline V lookup: CDR1 MNHNS, CDR2 SASEGT. The CDR3 has 18 residues. The CDR3 DNA reads TGTGCCAGCAGTGCTGTGGCGGGAGCGCCGCCAAGCACAGATACGCAGTATTTT. Amino acids: CASSAVAGAPPSTDTQYF.

V and J are TRBV30 and TRBJ1-2; maybe TRBD1 (6 bases). The germline gives CDR1 GTSNPN, CDR2 SVGIG (reference sequence). V lost 6 bases, J lost 3 bases, and 14 bases lay in between. The CDR3 contains 13 residues. In nucleotides, the CDR3 is TGTGCCTGTCCCTCCGAGGGGGACTATGGCTACACCTTC. This translates into CACPSEGDYGYTF.

The chain couples TRBV6-5 to TRBJ1-4; 8 bases match TRBD1. The trim removed 10 bases at V and 8 bases at J, leaving 9 bases unmatched. Germline V gene sequence: CDR1 MNHEY, CDR2 SVGAGI. CDR3 length equals 13 residues. This CDR3 reads CATQDRAWEKLFF. CDR3 nucleotide sequence: TGTGCCACCCAGGACAGGGCATGGGAAAAACTGTTTTTT.

This sequence joins TRBV11-3 and TRBJ2-3; 10 positions agree with TRBD2. The V gene end was trimmed by 5 bases and the J gene end by 4 bases; junction bases not matched to a gene: 12. The CDR3 covers 17 residues. From germline, CDR1 is SGHNT and CDR2 YENEEA. CDR3 in DNA: TGTGCCAGCAGCGCCAGACTAGCGGGCTTAGGGCCAGATACGCAGTATTTT. This translates into CASSARLAGLGPDTQYF. The entire variable domain, with the rest obtained from reference TRBV11-3 and TRBJ2-3, is as follows: EAGVVQSPRYKIIEKKQPVAFWCNPISGHNTLYWYLQNLGQGPELLIRYENEEAVDDSQLPKDRFSAERLKGVDSTLKIQPAELGDSAVYLCASSARLAGLGPDTQYFGPGTRLTVL.

This clone has ten or more counts. The chain is built from TRBV7-2 and TRBJ1-1; D is undetermined. Germline V lookup: CDR1 SGHTA, CDR2 FQGNSA. The V and J ends lost 7 bases and 1 base respectively, with 13 bases between them. The CDR3 sequence is 14 residues long. This CDR3 is CASNPVQTNTEAFF. The CDR3 coding sequence is TGTGCCAGCAATCCCGTACAAACGAACACTGAAGCTTTCTTT.

The genes are TRBV7-9 and TRBJ2-5, with TRBD1 matching 9 bases. Per germline, CDR1 SEHNR and CDR2 FQNEAQ (reference sequence). V lost 0 bases and J lost 1; bases outside the gene matches: 3. This CDR3 has 16 residues. The CDR3 reads CASSLADRGPQETQYF. The CDR3, as DNA: TGTGCCAGCAGCTTAGCGGACAGGGGCCCCCAAGAGACCCAGTACTTC.

This rearrangement joins TRBV28 to TRBJ1-5; TRBD1 matches at 7 bases. Germline CDR1 is MDHEN and CDR2 is SYDVKM. The CDR3 totals 16 residues. With V trimmed by 7 bases and J by 7 bases, 16 bases remained unmatched. This CDR3 is CASNPGTEKPGQPQHF. CDR3 nucleotide sequence: TGTGCCAGCAACCCCGGGACAGAGAAGCCTGGCCAGCCCCAGCATTTT.

This clone is medium-sized in the sample. V and J are TRBV10-3 and TRBJ1-1; D might be TRBD1 (6 bases). V was shortened by 10 bases and J by 3 bases, with 15 bases between the two germline ends. CDR3 length: 13 amino acids. The germline CDR1 and CDR2 sequences are ENHRY and SYGVKD. DNA for the CDR3: TGTGCCAGCACTTGGGGGCGGGACACTGAAGCTTTCTTT. Translating it yields CASTWGRDTEAFF.

This rearrangement joins TRBV28 to TRBJ2-5; TRBD2 might be the D (5 bases). Deletions cut 6 bases from V and 3 bases from J, with 11 bases between. The CDR3 is 13 residues long. The germline CDR1 and CDR2 sequences are MDHEN and SYDVKM. The DNA for the CDR3 is TGTGCCAGCAGATGGTTCGGGGAAGAGACCCAGTACTTC. Translated: CASRWFGEETQYF.

The chain joins TRBV5-4 to TRBJ1-4, with a weak D call TRBD1 (5 bases). V lost 3 bases and J lost 13, with 13 bases in between. Looked up from germline, CDR1 is SGHNT and CDR2 is YYREEE (reference sequence). The CDR3 runs 12 residues. The CDR3 sequence is CASSSTQGLLFF. CDR3 nucleotides: TGTGCCAGCAGCTCAACTCAGGGTCTACTGTTTTTT.

The gene calls are TRBV12-5 and TRBJ1-1; D might be TRBD1 (6 bases). The CDR3 covers 13 residues. Germline-derived CDR1 and CDR2 are LGHNT and FRNRAP. V was cut by 0 bases and J by 4 bases, with 6 bases left in between. DNA of the CDR3: TGTGCTAGTGGTTTGGTGGACAGCACTGAAGCTTTCTTT. It is translated as CASGLVDSTEAFF. Drawing the rest from reference TRBV12-5 and TRBJ1-1, the complete variable domain is DARVTQTPRHKVTEMGQEVTMRCQPILGHNTVFWYRQTMMQGLELLAYFRNRAPLDDSGMPKDRFSAEMPDATLATLKIQPSEPRDSAVYFCASGLVDSTEAFFGQGTRLTVV.

This rearrangement joins TRBV18 to TRBJ2-1, with D maybe TRBD1 (5 bases). The CDR3 has 15 amino acids. Trimming removed 5 bases at V and 0 bases at J, with 11 bases between. Germline V CDR1 and CDR2: KGHSH, LQKENI. CDR3 bases: TGTGCCAGCTCAGCTGACAGAAGCTCCTACAATGAGCAGTTCTTC. Residues: CASSADRSSYNEQFF.

The rearrangement links TRBV18 to TRBJ2-7; unclear D gene. CDR1 is KGHSH, CDR2 LQKENI, per germline. V was pared by 4 bases and J by 4 bases, with 8 bases between. The CDR3 has 12 amino acids. This chain's CDR3 is CASSLERYEQYF. Here the CDR3 DNA reads TGTGCCAGCTCACTGGAGAGGTACGAGCAGTACTTC.

The chain links TRBV21-1 to TRBJ1-2. TRBV21-1 is deemed a pseudogene. The CDR3 is 13 residues long. CDR3 sequence: CASSPPGEPETDF. CDR3 nucleotides: TGTGCCAGCAGCCCTCCGGGGGAGCCTGAAACTGACTTC.

The chain recombines TRBV10-3 with TRBJ2-3; tentative D call: TRBD1 (6 bases). Trimming stripped 8 bases from V and 0 bases from J, with 15 bases between. CDR1 ENHRY and CDR2 SYGVKD come from the germline V gene. This CDR3 region has 15 residues. CDR3 residues: CAILDPGASTDTQYF. In DNA, the CDR3 is TGTGCCATCTTGGATCCAGGGGCAAGCACAGATACGCAGTATTTT.

This clone was seen once. This chain connects TRBV19 to TRBJ2-3; 9 bases align to TRBD2. The V and J ends lost 5 bases and 12 bases, in that order; junction bases with no gene match: 12. The CDR3 runs 14 residues. CDR1 is LNHDA and CDR2 is SQIVND in the germline V gene (reference sequence). DNA for the CDR3: TGTGCCAGTAGTCCCGGGTCGGGACTAGCCGCACAGTATTTT. Amino acids: CASSPGSGLAAQYF.

This clone has a count of ten or more. V usage is TRBV6-5 and J usage is TRBJ2-7; D is perhaps TRBD1 (5 bases). In germline, CDR1 is MNHEY, CDR2 SVGAGI. V was clipped by 6 bases and J by 0 bases, with 12 bases between them. The CDR3 sequence is 14 residues long. In nucleotides, the CDR3 is TGTGCCAGCAGAATGACAGTAATCTCCTACGAGCAGTACTTC. As protein: CASRMTVISYEQYF.

The chain recombines TRBV7-7 with TRBJ2-6; weak D call: TRBD1 (5 bases). This CDR3 contains 15 residues. V was trimmed by 2 bases and J by 2 bases, leaving 7 bases between them. Per the germline V gene, CDR1 is SSHAT and CDR2 is FNYEAQ (reference sequence). DNA for the CDR3: TGTGCCAGCAGCTTATCAGGGACTGGGGCCAACGTCCTGACTTTC. It specifies CASSLSGTGANVLTF.

The chain employs TRBV10-3 and TRBJ2-2, with 9 nucleotides matching TRBD2. V shed 10 bases, J shed 4 bases, and the junction held 7 bases outside the gene matches. The germline CDR1 and CDR2 sequences are ENHRY and SYGVKD. This CDR3 contains 14 residues. CDR3 coding DNA: TGTGCCACCGTAGCGGGAGCGGGCACCGGGGAGCTGTTTTTT. Its translation is CATVAGAGTGELFF.

This chain uses TRBV6-5 with TRBJ2-1; D possibly corresponds to TRBD2 (5 bases). The CDR3 covers 15 residues. Germline CDR1 and CDR2: MNHEY and SVGAGI. V was clipped by 6 bases and J by 3 bases, with 15 bases between them. CDR3 residues: CASRTEGGRYNEQFF. CDR3 nucleotides: TGTGCCAGCAGAACCGAGGGCGGCCGCTACAATGAGCAGTTCTTC.